Here is one TCR beta chain with its context. The CDR3 covers 14 residues. V dropped 1 base and J dropped 4 bases, with 5 bases sitting between them. The germline CDR1 and CDR2 sequences are LGHNA and YNFKEQ. The sample is drawn from a study of T cell changes during pregnancy in multiple sclerosis. The repertoire was sequenced with immunoSEQ multiplex PCR; TCRdb's copy has only in-frame clones and lacks some. Here the sample spans approximately 40,000 clones, approximately 90% being singletons. The chain links TRBV4-2 to TRBJ1-6; D gene ambiguous. The origin of this receptor is a female donor with multiple sclerosis, enrolled in a pregnancy study. Specimen: CD4+ T cells from peripheral blood mononuclear cells, collected in the first trimester of pregnancy. CDR3 bases: TGTGCCAGCAGCCAAGGGCCTTATAATTCACCCCTCCACTTT. The encoded protein is CASSQGPYNSPLHF.